This T cell receptor (beta chain) was recorded in a study of blood T cell repertoires in COVID-19. Study-level information: Sites in the United States, Italy and Spain provided acute and convalescent COVID-19 samples. In each case, the material was cDNA or gDNA derived from T cells, B-cell-depleted T cells, or PBMCs.

CDR1 is SGHVS and CDR2 is FQNEAQ in the germline V gene. V was clipped by 7 bases and J by 1 base, with 2 bases between them. The CDR3 consists of 12 residues. Clones were sequenced by immunoSEQ multiplex PCR, and TCRdb holds only the in-frame ones, with some missing. The sample lists about 190,000 clones; approximately 90% were seen once. This clone showed up just once. This clonotype was obtained from a woman aged 30 to 39 with acute or convalescent COVID-19. Sequences were obtained from peripheral blood. This chain links TRBV7-8 with TRBJ2-6, with unresolved D. CDR3 residues: CASTSGANVLTF. The CDR3, as DNA: TGTGCCAGCACGTCTGGGGCCAACGTCCTGACTTTC.